A selection of T cell receptor beta chains follows, all from one sample in a study of blood T cell repertoires in COVID-19. Measured with immunoSEQ multiplex PCR; TCRdb has only the in-frame clones, and not every one. The data contain about 400,000 clones, roughly nine tenths of them singletons. The sequencing input was PBMCs or T cells enriched from blood (not recorded which). The source is a young woman who had recovered from COVID-19. The CDR3 runs from the conserved cysteine through the conserved F or W. Each record gives: clone size, D gene, V gene, J gene, CDR3 DNA, CDR3 protein. A D gene is named only where the DNA matches it firmly. Where a row states a size, it is once, few, many or the class of an expanded clone; other rows omit it.

abundance: .
d_gene: .
v_gene: TRBV25-1
j_gene: TRBJ1-2
CDR3nt: TGTGCCAGCAGTGAAGGTTTATCGGCTAACTATGGCTACACCTTC
CDR3aa: CASSEGLSANYGYTF

abundance: .
d_gene: .
v_gene: TRBV6-5
j_gene: TRBJ1-2
CDR3nt: TGTGCCAGCAGGAAACTCCCAACAGGGAATCCCGCCTTCTTC
CDR3aa: CASRKLPTGNPAFF

abundance: .
d_gene: .
v_gene: TRBV27
j_gene: TRBJ2-6
CDR3nt: TGTGCCAGCAGTTTATTCAATGGGGCCAACGTCCTGACTTTC
CDR3aa: CASSLFNGANVLTF

abundance: .
d_gene: .
v_gene: TRBV21-1
j_gene: TRBJ2-7
CDR3nt: TGTGCCAGCAGCGGACCGGGACCCAGGACTACCTTAACCTACGAGCAGTACTTC
CDR3aa: CASSGPGPRTTLTYEQYF

abundance: .
d_gene: .
v_gene: TRBV6-5
j_gene: TRBJ2-5
CDR3nt: TGTGCCAGCAGCAACACCCGAGAGACCCAGTACTTC
CDR3aa: CASSNTRETQYF

abundance: .
d_gene: .
v_gene: TRBV29-1
j_gene: TRBJ1-3
CDR3nt: TGCAGCGTTGAAGTTCCCGCCACAGGATGGGAAAACACCATATATTTT
CDR3aa: CSVEVPATGWENTIYF

abundance: once
d_gene: .
v_gene: TRBV6-1
j_gene: TRBJ2-3
CDR3nt: TGTGCCAGCAGTTTAAATGGGGGGAGCACAGATACGCAGTATTTT
CDR3aa: CASSLNGGSTDTQYF

abundance: .
d_gene: .
v_gene: TRBV5-1
j_gene: TRBJ1-4
CDR3nt: TGCGCCAGCAGCCTCTACAGGGCCGTGGGCGAAAAACTGTTTTTT
CDR3aa: CASSLYRAVGEKLFF

abundance: .
d_gene: .
v_gene: TRBV24-1
j_gene: TRBJ1-2
CDR3nt: TGTGCCACCAGTGACGGAGGGAACTATGGCTACACCTTC
CDR3aa: CATSDGGNYGYTF

abundance: .
d_gene: .
v_gene: TRBV2
j_gene: TRBJ2-3
CDR3nt: TGTGCCAGCACCGAAAGACGGACTGCCGGAGTGGGGCAGTATTTT
CDR3aa: CASTERRTAGVGQYF

abundance: .
d_gene: .
v_gene: TRBV5-1
j_gene: TRBJ2-2
CDR3nt: TGCGCCAGCACTCAACGGGGGGCCCACACCGGGGAGCTGTTTTTT
CDR3aa: CASTQRGAHTGELFF

abundance: once
d_gene: .
v_gene: TRBV7-2
j_gene: TRBJ2-7
CDR3nt: TGTGCCAGCGGGGCGGTGAGCTCCTACGAGCAGTACTTC
CDR3aa: CASGAVSSYEQYF

abundance: few
d_gene: TRBD1
v_gene: TRBV19
j_gene: TRBJ1-3
CDR3nt: TGTGCCAGTAGTATATTCCGAGGGACAGGGTTCTCTGGAAACACCATATATTTT
CDR3aa: CASSIFRGTGFSGNTIYF

abundance: few
d_gene: .
v_gene: TRBV7-9
j_gene: TRBJ1-6
CDR3nt: TGTGCCAGCAGCTTAGTTGGGGACACCAACCCCCTCCACTTT
CDR3aa: CASSLVGDTNPLHF

abundance: .
d_gene: TRBD1
v_gene: TRBV5-1
j_gene: TRBJ1-5
CDR3nt: TGCGCCAGCAGCTTGGCAGGGGGAAGCAATCAGCCCCAGCATTTT
CDR3aa: CASSLAGGSNQPQHF

abundance: .
d_gene: .
v_gene: TRBV3-1/TRBV3-2
j_gene: TRBJ2-3
CDR3nt: TGTGCCAGCAGCCAAGTCGGGGGTAGCAACACCCGAGATACGCAGTATTTT
CDR3aa: CASSQVGGSNTRDTQYF

abundance: .
d_gene: TRBD1
v_gene: TRBV14
j_gene: TRBJ1-1
CDR3nt: TGTGCCAGCAGCCTCCCCGGGACAGTAAACACTGAAGCTTTCTTT
CDR3aa: CASSLPGTVNTEAFF

abundance: .
d_gene: TRBD1
v_gene: TRBV28
j_gene: TRBJ1-1
CDR3nt: TGTGCCAGCAGCTCACCAGGGGGCTATAACACTGAAGCTTTCTTT
CDR3aa: CASSSPGGYNTEAFF

abundance: .
d_gene: TRBD1
v_gene: TRBV24-1
j_gene: TRBJ1-1
CDR3nt: TGTGCCACCAGCCCACCAGGGGGAACTGAAGCTTTCTTT
CDR3aa: CATSPPGGTEAFF

abundance: .
d_gene: TRBD1
v_gene: TRBV5-1
j_gene: TRBJ1-2
CDR3nt: TGCGCCAGCAGAACCACAGGGGACTATGGCTACACCTTC
CDR3aa: CASRTTGDYGYTF

abundance: .
d_gene: .
v_gene: TRBV7-2
j_gene: TRBJ2-6
CDR3nt: TGTGCCAGCAGTCGACAGGCCTCTGGGGCCAACGTCCTGACTTTC
CDR3aa: CASSRQASGANVLTF

abundance: .
d_gene: .
v_gene: TRBV4-3
j_gene: TRBJ2-1
CDR3nt: TGCGCCAGCAGCCAAGAGCTAGTCACCAATGAGCAGTTCTTC
CDR3aa: CASSQELVTNEQFF

abundance: .
d_gene: .
v_gene: TRBV7-2
j_gene: TRBJ1-2
CDR3nt: TGTGCCAGCAGCTTCGGTGGACAGTTTAACTATGGCTACACCTTC
CDR3aa: CASSFGGQFNYGYTF

abundance: .
d_gene: TRBD2
v_gene: TRBV5-1
j_gene: TRBJ2-3
CDR3nt: TGCGCCAGCAGCGATCGGACTAGCTCGAGCACAGATACGCAGTATTTT
CDR3aa: CASSDRTSSSTDTQYF

abundance: .
d_gene: TRBD1
v_gene: TRBV2
j_gene: TRBJ1-3
CDR3nt: TGTGCCAGCAGTGAAGAAGGGACAGGCGAGGGAAACACCATATATTTT
CDR3aa: CASSEEGTGEGNTIYF